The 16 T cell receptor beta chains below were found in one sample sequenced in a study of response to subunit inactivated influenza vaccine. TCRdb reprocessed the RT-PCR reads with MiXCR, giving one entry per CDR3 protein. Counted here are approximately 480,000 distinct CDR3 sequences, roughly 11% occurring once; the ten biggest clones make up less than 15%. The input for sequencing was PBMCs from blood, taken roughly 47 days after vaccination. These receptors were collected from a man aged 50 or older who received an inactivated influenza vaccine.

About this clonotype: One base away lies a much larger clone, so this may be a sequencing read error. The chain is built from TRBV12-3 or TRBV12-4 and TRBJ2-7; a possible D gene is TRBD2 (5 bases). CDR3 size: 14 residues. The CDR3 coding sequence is TGTGCCAGCAGGTTAGCGTCGACGGGCTACGAGCAGTACTTC. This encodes CASRLASTGYEQYF.

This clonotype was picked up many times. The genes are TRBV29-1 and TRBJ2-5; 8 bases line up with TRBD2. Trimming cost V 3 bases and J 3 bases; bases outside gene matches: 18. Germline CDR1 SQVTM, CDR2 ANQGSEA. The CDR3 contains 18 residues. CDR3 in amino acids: CSVDTVLGIAGREETQYF. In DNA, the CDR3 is TGCAGCGTTGATACAGTGCTCGGTATAGCGGGGAGAGAAGAGACCCAGTACTTC.

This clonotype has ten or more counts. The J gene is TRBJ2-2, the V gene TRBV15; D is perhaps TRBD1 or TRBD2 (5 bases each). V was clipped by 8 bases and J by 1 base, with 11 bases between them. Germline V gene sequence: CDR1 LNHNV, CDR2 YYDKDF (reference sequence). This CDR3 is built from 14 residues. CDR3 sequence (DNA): TGTGCCACCGCCTCAGGGAGGAACACCGGGGAGCTGTTTTTT. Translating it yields CATASGRNTGELFF.

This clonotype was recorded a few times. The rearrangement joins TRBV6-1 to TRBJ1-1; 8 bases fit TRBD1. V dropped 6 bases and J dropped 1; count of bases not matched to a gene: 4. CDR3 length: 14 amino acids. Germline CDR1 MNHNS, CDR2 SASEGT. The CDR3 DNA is TGTGCCAGCAGGTCAGGGGGCGCGAACACTGAAGCTTTCTTT. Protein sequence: CASRSGGANTEAFF.

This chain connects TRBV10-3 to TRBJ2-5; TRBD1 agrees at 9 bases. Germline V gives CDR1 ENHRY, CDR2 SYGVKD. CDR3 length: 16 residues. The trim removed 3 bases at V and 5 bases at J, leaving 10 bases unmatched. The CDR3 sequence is CAISERVQGAWETQYF. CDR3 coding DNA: TGTGCCATCAGTGAAAGGGTACAGGGGGCTTGGGAGACCCAGTACTTC.

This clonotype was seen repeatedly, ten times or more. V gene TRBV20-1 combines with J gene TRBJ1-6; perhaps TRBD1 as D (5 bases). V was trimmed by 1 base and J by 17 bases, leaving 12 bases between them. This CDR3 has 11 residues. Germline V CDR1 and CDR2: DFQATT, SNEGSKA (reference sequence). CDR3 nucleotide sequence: TGCAGTGCTAGAGGATCCCGGGACTTCCACTTT. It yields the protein CSARGSRDFHF.

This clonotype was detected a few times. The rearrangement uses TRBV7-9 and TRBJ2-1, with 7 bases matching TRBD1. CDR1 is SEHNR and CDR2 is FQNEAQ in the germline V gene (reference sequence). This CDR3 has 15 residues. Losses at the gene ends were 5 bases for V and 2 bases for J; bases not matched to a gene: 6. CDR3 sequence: CASSVDRSAYNEQFF. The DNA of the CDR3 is TGTGCCAGCAGCGTGGACAGGTCCGCCTACAATGAGCAGTTCTTC.

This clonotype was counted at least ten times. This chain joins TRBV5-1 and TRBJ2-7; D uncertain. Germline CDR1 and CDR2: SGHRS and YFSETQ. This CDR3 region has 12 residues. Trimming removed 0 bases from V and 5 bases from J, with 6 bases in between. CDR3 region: CASSLGLNEQYF. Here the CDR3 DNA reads TGCGCCAGCAGCTTGGGGTTGAACGAGCAGTACTTC.

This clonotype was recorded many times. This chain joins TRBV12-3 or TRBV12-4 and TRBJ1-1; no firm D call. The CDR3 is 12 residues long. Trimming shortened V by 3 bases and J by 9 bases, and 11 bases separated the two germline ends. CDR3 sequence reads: CASSFGSPQAFF. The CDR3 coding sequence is TGTGCCAGCAGTTTTGGGTCCCCGCAAGCTTTCTTT.

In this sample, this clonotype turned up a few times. CDR3 bases: TGCAGCGTTCAGGGGGTCGTGGACTATGGCTACACCTTC. This codes for CSVQGVVDYGYTF. The V gene is TRBV29-1, the J gene TRBJ1-2; TRBD1 matches at 7 bases. The V segment lost 5 bases and the J segment 3 bases; nucleotides outside the gene matches: 6. The CDR3 is made up of 13 amino acids. The V gene's germline CDR1 is SQVTM and CDR2 ANQGSEA.

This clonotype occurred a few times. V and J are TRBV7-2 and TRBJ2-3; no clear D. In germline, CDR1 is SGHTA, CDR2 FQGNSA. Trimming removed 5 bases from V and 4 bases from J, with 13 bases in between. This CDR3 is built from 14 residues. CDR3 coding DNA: TGTGCCAGCAGCCCTCTGTCCCCAGCAGATACGCAGTATTTT. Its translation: CASSPLSPADTQYF.

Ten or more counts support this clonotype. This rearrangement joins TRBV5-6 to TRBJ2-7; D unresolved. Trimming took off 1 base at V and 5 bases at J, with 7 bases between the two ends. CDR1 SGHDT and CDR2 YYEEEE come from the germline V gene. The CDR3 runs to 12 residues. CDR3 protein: CASSLSGNEQYF. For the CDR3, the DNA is TGTGCCAGCAGCTTGTCCGGCAACGAGCAGTACTTC.

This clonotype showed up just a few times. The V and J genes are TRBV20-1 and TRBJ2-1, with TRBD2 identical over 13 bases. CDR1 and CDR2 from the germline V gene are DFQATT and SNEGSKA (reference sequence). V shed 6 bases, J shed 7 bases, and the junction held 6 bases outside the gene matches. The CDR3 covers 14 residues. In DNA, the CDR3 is TGCAGTGCCTCTACTAGCGGGGGGGGGAATGAGCAGTTCTTC. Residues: CSASTSGGGNEQFF.

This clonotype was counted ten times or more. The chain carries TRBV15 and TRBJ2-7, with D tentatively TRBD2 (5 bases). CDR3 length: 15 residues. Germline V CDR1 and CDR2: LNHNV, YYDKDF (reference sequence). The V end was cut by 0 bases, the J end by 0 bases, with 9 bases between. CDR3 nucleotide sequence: TGTGCCACCAGCAGAGATGCGGGCCTCTCCTACGAGCAGTACTTC. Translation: CATSRDAGLSYEQYF.

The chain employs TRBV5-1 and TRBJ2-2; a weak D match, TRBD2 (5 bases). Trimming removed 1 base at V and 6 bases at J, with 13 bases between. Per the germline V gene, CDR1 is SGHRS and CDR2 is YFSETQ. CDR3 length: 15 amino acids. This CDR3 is CASSLSGGSSGELFF. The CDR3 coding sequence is TGCGCCAGCAGCTTGTCAGGTGGGAGCTCCGGGGAGCTGTTTTTT.

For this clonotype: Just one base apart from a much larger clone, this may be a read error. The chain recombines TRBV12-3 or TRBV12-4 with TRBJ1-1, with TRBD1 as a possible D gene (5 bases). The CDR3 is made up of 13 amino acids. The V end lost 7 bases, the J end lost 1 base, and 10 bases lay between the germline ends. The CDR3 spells CASTADRNTEAFF. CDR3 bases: TGTGCCAGCACTGCCGACAGGAACACTGAAGCTTTCTTT.